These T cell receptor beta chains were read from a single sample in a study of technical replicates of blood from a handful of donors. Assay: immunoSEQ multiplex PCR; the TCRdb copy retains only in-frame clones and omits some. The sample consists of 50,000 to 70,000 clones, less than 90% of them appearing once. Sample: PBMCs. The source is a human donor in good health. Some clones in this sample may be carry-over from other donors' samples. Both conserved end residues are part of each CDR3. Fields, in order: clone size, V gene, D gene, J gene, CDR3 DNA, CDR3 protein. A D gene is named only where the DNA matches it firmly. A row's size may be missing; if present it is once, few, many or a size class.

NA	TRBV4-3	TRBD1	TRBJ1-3	TGCGCCAGCAGCCCTGACAGGGGACGTGGAAACACCATATATTTT	CASSPDRGRGNTIYF
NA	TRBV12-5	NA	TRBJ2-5	TGTGCTAGTGGTGATCCTCGGGAGACCCAGTACTTC	CASGDPRETQYF
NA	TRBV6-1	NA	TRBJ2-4	TGTGCCAGCAGTGAAGCCTTAGGGGGTAGTAAAGTCAAAAACATTCAGTACTTC	CASSEALGGSKVKNIQYF
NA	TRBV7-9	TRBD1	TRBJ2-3	TGTGCCAGCAGCTTACGCCAGGGGGTAACAGATACGCAGTATTTT	CASSLRQGVTDTQYF
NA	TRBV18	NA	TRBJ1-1	TGTGCCAGCTCAACACTTCCTAGGGGGTCCGGGACTGAAGCTTTCTTT	CASSTLPRGSGTEAFF
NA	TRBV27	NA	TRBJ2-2	TGTGCCAGCGGGCTTTTTAACACCGGGGAGCTGTTTTTT	CASGLFNTGELFF
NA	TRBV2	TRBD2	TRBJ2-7	TGTGCCAGCAGGGGAGGGAGGGCCACGGGGGAGCAGTACTTC	CASRGGRATGEQYF
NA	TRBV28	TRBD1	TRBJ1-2	TGTGCCAGCAGTTCCCGGACAGGGGAAAATGGCTACACCTTC	CASSSRTGENGYTF
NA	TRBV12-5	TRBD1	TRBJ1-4	TGTGCTAGTGGGCAAGACAGGGTGGGAGAAAAACTGTTTTTT	CASGQDRVGEKLFF
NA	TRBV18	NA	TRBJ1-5	TGTGCCAGCTCCGAGGGATACAGTCAGCCCCAGCATTTT	CASSEGYSQPQHF
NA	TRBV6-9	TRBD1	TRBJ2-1	TGTGCCAGCAAGGGGGCCCCCTACAATGAGCAGTTCTTC	CASKGAPYNEQFF
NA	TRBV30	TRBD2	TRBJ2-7	TGTGCCTGGGCGACTAGCGGGAGGGAGGACGAGCAGTACTTC	CAWATSGREDEQYF
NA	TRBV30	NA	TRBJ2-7	TGTGCCTGGAGTGAGGACTACGGTATCGAGCAGTACTTC	CAWSEDYGIEQYF
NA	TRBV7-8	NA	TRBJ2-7	TGTGCCAGCAGCTTCAGGATTTACTACGAGCAGTACTTC	CASSFRIYYEQYF
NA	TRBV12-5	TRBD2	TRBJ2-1	TGTGCTAGTGCCCCTTGGACTAGCGGGTACAATGAGCAGTTCTTC	CASAPWTSGYNEQFF
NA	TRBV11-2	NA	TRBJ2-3	TGTGCCAGCAGCCCGGCGGGGGATACGCAGTATTTT	CASSPAGDTQYF
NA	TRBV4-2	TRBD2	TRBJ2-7	TGTGCCAGCAGCCAAGCTAGCGGGAGGGAACAGTACTTC	CASSQASGREQYF
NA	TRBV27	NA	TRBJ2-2	TGTGCCAGCCTCCGACTTAGTTCCGGGGAGCTGTTTTTT	CASLRLSSGELFF
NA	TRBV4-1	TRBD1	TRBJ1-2	TGCGCCAGCAGCCAAGATCAAGACAGGGGTGCCTATGGCTACACCTTC	CASSQDQDRGAYGYTF
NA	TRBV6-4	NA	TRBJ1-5	TGTGCCACCTCAAGGTCATCGGGGCAGCCCCAGCATTTT	CATSRSSGQPQHF
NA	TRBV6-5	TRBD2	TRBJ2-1	TGTGCCAGCACCCCTTTAGGGACTAGCTCAAATGAGCAGTTCTTC	CASTPLGTSSNEQFF
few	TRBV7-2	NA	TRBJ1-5	TGTGCCAGCAGCTTGGACTCCAATGGTCAGCCCCAGCATTTT	CASSLDSNGQPQHF
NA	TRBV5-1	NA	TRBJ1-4	TGCGCCAGCAGCTTGGTTGGCGGGGGCGGCGATGAAAAACTGTTTTTT	CASSLVGGGGDEKLFF
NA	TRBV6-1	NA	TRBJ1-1	TGTGCCAGCAGTGAGTCCCTCAGGGGTATGGCCACTGAAGCTTTCTTT	CASSESLRGMATEAFF
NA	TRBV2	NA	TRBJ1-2	TGTGCCAGCAGGATAACAACAGGGAAAGGCTATGGCTACACCTTC	CASRITTGKGYGYTF
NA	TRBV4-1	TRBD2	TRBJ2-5	TGCGCCAGCAGCCAAGGCCTAGGGATAGCGGGGGCCTCGAGGGAGACCCAGTACTTC	CASSQGLGIAGASRETQYF
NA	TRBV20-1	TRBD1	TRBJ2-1	TGCAGTGCTTGGGACAGCAATGAGCAGTTCTTC	CSAWDSNEQFF
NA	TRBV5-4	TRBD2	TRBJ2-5	TGTGCCAGCAGCTCGGGACTAGCGGGGGGGGCCGAGACCCAGTACTTC	CASSSGLAGGAETQYF
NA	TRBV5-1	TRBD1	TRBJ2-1	TGCGCCAGCAGGCAACAGGGGCCCAATGAGCAGTTCTTC	CASRQQGPNEQFF
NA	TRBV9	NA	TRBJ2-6	TGTGCCAGCAGCGTCCTAGGCTCTGGGGCCAACGTCCTGACTTTC	CASSVLGSGANVLTF
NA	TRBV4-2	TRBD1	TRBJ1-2	TGTGCCAGCAGCCCAGAGACAGGGACTAACTATGGCTACACCTTC	CASSPETGTNYGYTF
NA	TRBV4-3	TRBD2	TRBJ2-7	TGCGCCAGCAGCCAAGTAGCCGGGGGGGGCAACGAGCAGTACTTC	CASSQVAGGGNEQYF
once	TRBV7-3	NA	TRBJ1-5	TGTGCCAGCAGCTCGGAGGTTGGTCAGCCCCAGCATTTT	CASSSEVGQPQHF
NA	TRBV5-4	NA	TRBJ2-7	TGTGCCAGCAGCTTCCAGGGAACCTACGAGCAGTACTTC	CASSFQGTYEQYF
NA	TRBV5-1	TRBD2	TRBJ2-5	TGCGCCAGCACGCCCGGGGGGGGCCAAGAGACCCAGTACTTC	CASTPGGGQETQYF
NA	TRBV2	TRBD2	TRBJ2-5	TGTGCCAGCAGCGATAAGGGGACTAGCGGAACCCAAGAGACCCAGTACTTC	CASSDKGTSGTQETQYF
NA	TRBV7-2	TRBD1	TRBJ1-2	TGTGCCAGCAGCTTATCGACAGGGGAAGGCTATGGCTACACCTTC	CASSLSTGEGYGYTF
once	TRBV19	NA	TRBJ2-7	TGTGCCAGTAGTAATACAGGGAAATACGAGCAGTACTTC	CASSNTGKYEQYF
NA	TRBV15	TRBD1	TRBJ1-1	TGTGCCACGAGGACAGGGTGGAACACTGAAGCTTTCTTT	CATRTGWNTEAFF
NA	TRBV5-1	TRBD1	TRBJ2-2	TGCGCCAGCAGCGCCCGGACAGGGCTGAACACCGGGGAGCTGTTTTTT	CASSARTGLNTGELFF
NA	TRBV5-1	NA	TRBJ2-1	TGCGCCAGCAACCCTCAGACTGGAGCGGGCAATGAGCAGTTCTTC	CASNPQTGAGNEQFF
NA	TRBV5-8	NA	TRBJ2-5	TGTGCCAGCAGCTTGGTTAGCTACTACCAAGAGACCCAGTACTTC	CASSLVSYYQETQYF
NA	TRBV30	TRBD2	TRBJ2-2	TGTGCCTGGACCCGACTAGCGGGAGGCCCTTTCGGGGAGCTGTTTTTT	CAWTRLAGGPFGELFF
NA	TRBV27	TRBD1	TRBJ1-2	TGTGCCAGCAGTAGGACAGGGGGCTATGGCTACACCTTC	CASSRTGGYGYTF
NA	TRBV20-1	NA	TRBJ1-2	TGCAGTGCTAGAAGACAGATGGGCTACACCTTC	CSARRQMGYTF
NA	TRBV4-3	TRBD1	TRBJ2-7	TGCGCCAGCAGCCAAGATCAGAACAGGGGCACCTACGAGCAGTACTTC	CASSQDQNRGTYEQYF
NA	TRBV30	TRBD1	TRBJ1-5	TGTGCCTGGAGTGTGACAGGGGGCGCGTTTTATGGTCAGCCCCAGCATTTT	CAWSVTGGAFYGQPQHF
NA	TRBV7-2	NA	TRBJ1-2	TGTGCCAGCAGCTTCGCAATGGGGGGTTATGGCTACACCTTC	CASSFAMGGYGYTF
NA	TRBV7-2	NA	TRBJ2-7	TGTGCCAGCAGCTTAGGAGACTCCCGGCTGGACGAGCAGTACTTC	CASSLGDSRLDEQYF
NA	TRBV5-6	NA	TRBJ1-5	TGTGCCAGCAGCCTTCAAACTACAGGCATCGGGCAGCCCCAGCATTTT	CASSLQTTGIGQPQHF
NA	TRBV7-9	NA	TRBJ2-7	TGTGCCAGCAGAGCCGGGTACTCCTACGAGCAGTACTTC	CASRAGYSYEQYF
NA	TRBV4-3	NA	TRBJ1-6	TGCGCCAGCAGCCAGCAAAGGGGTTCACCCCTCCACTTT	CASSQQRGSPLHF
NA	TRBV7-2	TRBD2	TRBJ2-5	TGTGCCAGCAGCTTATTCGCCCCCCGGACTAGCGAGACCCAGTACTTC	CASSLFAPRTSETQYF
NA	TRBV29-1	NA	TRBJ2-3	TGCAGCGCCGGTCCGAGCACAGATACGCAGTATTTT	CSAGPSTDTQYF
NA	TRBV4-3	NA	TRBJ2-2	TGCGCCAGCAGCCAACTACAGGGAACTTTGACCGGGGAGCTGTTTTTT	CASSQLQGTLTGELFF
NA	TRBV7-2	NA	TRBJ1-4	TGTGCCAGCAGCTTAGTAGGAACGGGGTGGGAAAAACTGTTTTTT	CASSLVGTGWEKLFF
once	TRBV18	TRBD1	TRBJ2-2	TGTGCCAGCTCACCGGGACAGGGTGACACCGGGGAGCTGTTTTTT	CASSPGQGDTGELFF
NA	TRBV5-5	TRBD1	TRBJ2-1	TGTGCCAGCAGCCTGCCTGGACAGGGCTATGAGCAGTTCTTC	CASSLPGQGYEQFF
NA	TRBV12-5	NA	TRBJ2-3	TGTGCTAGTGGTTTGGGACTACCAGCCGTGGGTTCGGATACGCAGTATTTT	CASGLGLPAVGSDTQYF
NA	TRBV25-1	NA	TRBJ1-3	TGTGCCAGCAGTCCACGGGGGGCAGCCGGAGGTGGCACCATATATTTT	CASSPRGAAGGGTIYF